This T cell receptor (beta chain) is from a study of CD8 T cells in Susac syndrome. cDNA came from about 0.46 to 1 ug RNA primed by random hexamers. MiXCR, run by TCRdb on the immunoSEQ multiplex PCR reads, gives a single entry per CDR3 protein. The sample includes about 52,000 distinct CDR3 sequences, 93% of them seen just once. CDR3 length equals 17 residues. Germline V gene lookup returns CDR1 DFQATT and CDR2 SNEGSKA (reference sequence). The V and J ends lost 0 bases and 8 bases, in that order; junction bases with no gene match: 16. The TCR originated in a human donor with multiple sclerosis. Sequencing was done on a sample of CD8+ T cells from PBMCs. J is TRBJ2-1 and V is TRBV20-1; 7 nucleotides align to TRBD2. The CDR3 DNA follows: TGCAGTGCTAGAGATCAAGGAGCGGGGTCAGCTTTCTATGAGCAGTTCTTC. Its translation is CSARDQGAGSAFYEQFF.